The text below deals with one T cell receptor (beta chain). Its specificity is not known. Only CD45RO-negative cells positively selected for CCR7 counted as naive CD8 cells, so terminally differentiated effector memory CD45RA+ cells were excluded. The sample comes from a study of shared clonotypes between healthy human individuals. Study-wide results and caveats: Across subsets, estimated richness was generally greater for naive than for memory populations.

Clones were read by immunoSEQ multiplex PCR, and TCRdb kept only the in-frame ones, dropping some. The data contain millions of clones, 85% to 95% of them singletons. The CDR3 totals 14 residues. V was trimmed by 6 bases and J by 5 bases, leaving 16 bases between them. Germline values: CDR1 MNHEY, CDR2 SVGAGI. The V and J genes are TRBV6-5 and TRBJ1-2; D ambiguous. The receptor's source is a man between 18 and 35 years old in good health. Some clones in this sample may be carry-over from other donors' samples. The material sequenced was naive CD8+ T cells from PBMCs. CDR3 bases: TGTGCCAGCAGGGACCTGAAGGGCAGTTATGGCTACACCTTC. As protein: CASRDLKGSYGYTF.